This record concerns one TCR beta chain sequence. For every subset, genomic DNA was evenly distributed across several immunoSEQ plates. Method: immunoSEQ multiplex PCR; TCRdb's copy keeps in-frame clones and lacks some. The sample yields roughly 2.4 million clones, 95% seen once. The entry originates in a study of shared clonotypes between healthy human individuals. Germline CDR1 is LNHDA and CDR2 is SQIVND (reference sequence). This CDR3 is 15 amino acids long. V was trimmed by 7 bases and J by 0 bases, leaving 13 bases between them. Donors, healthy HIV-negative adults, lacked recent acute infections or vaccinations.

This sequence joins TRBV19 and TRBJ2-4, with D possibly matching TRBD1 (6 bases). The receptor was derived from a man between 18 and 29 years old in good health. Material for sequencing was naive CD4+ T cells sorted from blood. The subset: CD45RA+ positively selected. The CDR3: CASNAGTQAKNIQYF. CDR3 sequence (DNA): TGTGCCAGTAATGCCGGGACACAAGCCAAAAACATTCAGTACTTC.